The 31 T cell receptor beta chains below were found in one sample sequenced in a study of identical twins. TCRdb reprocessed the 5' RACE reads via MiXCR and lists one record per CDR3 protein. Of 450,000 to 500,000 distinct CDR3 sequences in the sample, roughly an eighth were seen once. The sample also formed part of further work on yellow fever vaccine responses in identical twins.

Sequencing input: CD4+ T cells sorted from blood. These receptors were collected from a woman aged 18-29 years in good health.

The chain recombines TRBV9 with TRBJ2-1; no clear D. Germline CDR1 and CDR2: SGDLS and YYNGEE. V gave up 4 bases and J gave up 9 bases, with 11 bases separating them. The CDR3 spans 12 residues. CDR3 amino acids: CASSHDLGEQFF. CDR3 bases: TGTGCCAGCAGCCATGATTTGGGTGAGCAGTTCTTC.

V and J are TRBV20-1 and TRBJ1-2, with 8 bases lining up with TRBD1. Germline loops: CDR1 DFQATT, CDR2 SNEGSKA (reference sequence). The J segment lost 4 bases and the V segment lost 3 bases, leaving 4 bases of the junction unmatched. The length of the CDR3 is 13 residues. The DNA of the CDR3 is TGCAGTGCTAGCCAGGGGGCAACCTATGGCTACACCTTC. It yields the protein CSASQGATYGYTF.

The sample holds a few counts of this clonotype. The chain recombines TRBV2 with TRBJ2-1; D is uncertain. Germline V gives CDR1 SNHLY, CDR2 FYNNEI. CDR3 size: 14 residues. The V end was cut by 4 bases, the J end by 0 bases, with 7 bases between. The CDR3 DNA reads as TGTGCCAGCAGTGGGCGGAGCTCCTACAATGAGCAGTTCTTC. Its protein is CASSGRSSYNEQFF.

This clonotype has ten or more counts. The chain has TRBV12-3 or TRBV12-4 and TRBJ2-3; D not resolved. V was trimmed by 6 bases and J by 8 bases, leaving 6 bases between them. The CDR3 runs 10 residues. The CDR3 DNA reads as TGTGCCAGCAGCGAACGTACGCAGTATTTT. Translation: CASSERTQYF.

This clonotype was observed a handful of times. The rearrangement joins TRBV6-5 to TRBJ2-3; TRBD2 is a possible D gene (7 bases). Germline V gene data show CDR1 as MNHEY and CDR2 as SVGAGI. V lost 7 bases and J 0 bases, leaving 11 bases between the germline ends. The CDR3 is 14 residues long. The DNA of the CDR3 is TGTGCCAGCAAGCCGGGGGGCAGCACAGATACGCAGTATTTT. This encodes CASKPGGSTDTQYF.

The CDR3 is CASSLFTSGSYNEQFF. CDR3 bases: TGTGCCAGCAGTTTATTTACTAGCGGGAGCTACAATGAGCAGTTCTTC. V gene TRBV28 combines with J gene TRBJ2-1, with 11 bases matching TRBD2. CDR3 length: 16 amino acids. In germline, CDR1 is MDHEN, CDR2 SYDVKM. V lost 1 base, J lost 3 bases, and 2 bases stayed unmatched. Using reference TRBV28 and TRBJ2-1 for the parts outside the CDR3, the full variable domain is DVKVTQSSRYLVKRTGEKVFLECVQDMDHENMFWYRQDPGLGLRLIYFSYDVKMKEKGDIPEGYSVSREKKERFSLILESASTNQTSMYLCASSLFTSGSYNEQFFGPGTRLTVL.

V is TRBV7-2 and J is TRBJ2-7; D call uncertain. V was pared by 5 bases and J by 6 bases, with 8 bases between. Germline loops: CDR1 SGHTA, CDR2 FQGNSA. CDR3 size: 11 residues. The CDR3 DNA sequence: TGTGCCAGCAGCCGAAACCTCGAGCAGTACTTC. Its translation is CASSRNLEQYF.

A few counts support this clonotype. The chain couples TRBV3-1 to TRBJ2-1, with 7 bases lining up with TRBD2. Losses at the gene ends were 4 bases for V and 8 bases for J; bases not matched to a gene: 20. Germline V lookup: CDR1 LGHDT, CDR2 YNNKEL (reference sequence). This CDR3 comprises 18 residues. CDR3 bases: TGTGCCAGCAGCCCCCGCTTCCTAGTTAGGCGGGAGCAGGATGAGCAGTTCTTC. It is translated as CASSPRFLVRREQDEQFF.

This clonotype was counted only a few times. The J gene is TRBJ2-6, the V gene TRBV20-1; D ambiguous. The germline V gene encodes CDR1 DFQATT and CDR2 SNEGSKA (reference sequence). V was trimmed by 2 bases and J by 4 bases, leaving 12 bases between them. The CDR3 consists of 15 residues. CDR3 protein: CSARYGRTGANVLTF. The CDR3 DNA follows: TGCAGTGCTAGATATGGCCGGACCGGGGCCAACGTCCTGACTTTC.

This clonotype was counted only a few times. The junction departs from the called germline gene at one end, perhaps through a read error. The chain employs TRBV28 and TRBJ2-7, with unresolved D. This CDR3 is built from 16 residues. Per the germline V gene, CDR1 is MDHEN and CDR2 is SYDVKM. The CDR3 coding sequence is TGTGCCAGCAGTTTACGAGTTAGGCTATCTCCCTACGGGCAGTACTTC. This codes for CASSLRVRLSPYGQYF.

The gene calls are TRBV4-3 and TRBJ2-3; D could derive from TRBD1 or TRBD2 (5 bases each). The germline CDR1 and CDR2 sequences are LGHNA and YSLEER. The CDR3 consists of 15 residues. The V end lost 0 bases, the J end lost 6 bases, and 13 bases lay between the germline ends. CDR3 sequence (DNA): TGCGCCAGCAGCCAAGAAGGGGCAGGGACGGATACGCAGTATTTT. The encoded protein is CASSQEGAGTDTQYF.

The rearrangement uses TRBV18 and TRBJ2-5; unclear D gene. CDR1 and CDR2 (germline): KGHSH, LQKENI. CDR3 length: 12 amino acids. V was shortened by 2 bases and J by 3 bases, with 4 bases between the two germline ends. The CDR3: CASSPMEETQYF. Here the CDR3 DNA reads TGTGCCAGCTCACCAATGGAAGAGACCCAGTACTTC.

This clonotype appeared a few times. Sequence at one end of the junction differs from germline and may be a read error. CDR3 sequence: CASSLTVGLPSHEQYF. CDR3 sequence (DNA): TGTGCCAGCAGTTTAACCGTCGGGCTACCTTCTCACGAGCAGTACTTC. The chain employs TRBV7-3 and TRBJ2-7; D gene unclear. The CDR3 runs 16 residues. Germline V gene sequence: CDR1 SGHTA, CDR2 FQGTGA.

Only a few counts were recorded for this clonotype. V and J are TRBV28 and TRBJ2-7; TRBD1 or TRBD2 may be the D gene (5 bases each). Between the trimmed V and J ends, which lost 6 bases and 7 bases, there was a span of 13 bases. In germline, CDR1 is MDHEN, CDR2 SYDVKM. This CDR3 has 12 residues. CDR3 sequence reads: CASSPWGWEQYF. The DNA for the CDR3 is TGTGCCAGCAGCCCATGGGGGTGGGAGCAGTACTTC.

The chain recombines TRBV28 with TRBJ1-6, with 7 positions matching TRBD1. CDR1 is MDHEN, CDR2 SYDVKM, per germline. V lost 5 bases, J lost 7 bases, and 5 bases stayed unmatched. The CDR3 has 14 amino acids. The CDR3 loop is CASSPPGQNSPLHF. The CDR3 nucleotides read TGTGCCAGCAGTCCACCGGGACAGAATTCACCCCTCCACTTT. Full variable domain (outside the CDR3, taken from reference TRBV28 and TRBJ1-6): DVKVTQSSRYLVKRTGEKVFLECVQDMDHENMFWYRQDPGLGLRLIYFSYDVKMKEKGDIPEGYSVSREKKERFSLILESASTNQTSMYLCASSPPGQNSPLHFGNGTRLTVT.

Written as DNA, the CDR3 is TGTGCCATCAGGTCTACCGGGGGAACCAACTACGAGCAGTACTTC. Its protein is CAIRSTGGTNYEQYF. The J gene is TRBJ2-7, the V gene TRBV10-3; TRBD2 is a possible D gene (6 bases). V shed 6 bases and J shed 3 bases, with 18 bases lying between them. The CDR3 runs to 15 residues. Germline-derived CDR1 and CDR2 are ENHRY and SYGVKD.

The J gene is TRBJ2-6, the V gene TRBV4-1, with D unresolved. The V gene's germline CDR1 is MGHRA and CDR2 YSYEKL. CDR3 length: 16 amino acids. V was pared by 1 base and J by 0 bases, with 7 bases between. The CDR3 nucleotides read TGCGCCAGCAGCCAAGCGGCAAGCTCTGGGGCCAACGTCCTGACTTTC. It yields the protein CASSQAASSGANVLTF.

This clonotype was counted only a few times. The V and J genes are TRBV7-9 and TRBJ2-6, with 7 bases that match TRBD1. Germline V gene data show CDR1 as SEHNR and CDR2 as FQNEAQ (reference sequence). With V trimmed by 3 bases and J by 3 bases, 8 bases remained unmatched. The CDR3 consists of 17 residues. CDR3 region: CASSFNKGARGANVLTF. The DNA of the CDR3 is TGTGCCAGCAGCTTTAATAAGGGGGCGCGTGGGGCCAACGTCCTGACTTTC.

This clonotype was counted many times. V is TRBV12-3 or TRBV12-4 and J is TRBJ2-1, with D perhaps being TRBD1 or TRBD2 (5 bases each). V lost 4 bases to trimming and J lost 4 bases, with 8 bases between them. The CDR3 covers 13 residues. The CDR3 coding sequence is TGTGCCAGCAGTTGGGGGAAGTACAATGAGCAGTTCTTC. The encoded protein is CASSWGKYNEQFF.

This clonotype came up a few times. The chain carries TRBV3-1 and TRBJ2-7; a weak D match, TRBD1 (6 bases). The V gene lost 4 bases and the J gene lost 2 bases, with 15 bases spanning the gap. The CDR3 runs to 15 residues. Germline CDR1 and CDR2: LGHDT and YNNKEL (reference sequence). CDR3 sequence: CASSPRQVLTYEQYF. CDR3 in DNA: TGTGCCAGCAGCCCACGACAGGTGTTAACCTACGAGCAGTACTTC.

V gene TRBV20-1 combines with J gene TRBJ2-1; D might be TRBD2 (7 bases). Per germline, CDR1 DFQATT and CDR2 SNEGSKA (reference sequence). The V and J ends lost 3 bases and 4 bases respectively, with 13 bases between them. The CDR3 extends over 14 amino acids. As DNA, the CDR3 is TGCAGTGCTAGTAGGGGGGGGGTATACAATGAGCAGTTCTTC. This gives the protein CSASRGGVYNEQFF.

This clonotype was seen many times. The chain is built from TRBV28 and TRBJ2-1, with 9 positions matching TRBD2. CDR1 is MDHEN and CDR2 is SYDVKM in the germline V gene. The length of the CDR3 is 16 residues. V lost 2 bases, J lost 5 bases, and 7 bases stayed unmatched. The CDR3 bases are TGTGCCAGCAGTTTAGTAGCGGGAGAGCGTGACAATGAGCAGTTCTTC. Protein: CASSLVAGERDNEQFF.

The chain couples TRBV29-1 to TRBJ2-7; D assignment may be TRBD1 or TRBD2 (5 bases each). V was cut by 4 bases and J by 3 bases, with 7 bases left in between. Per germline, CDR1 SQVTM and CDR2 ANQGSEA. The CDR3 covers 11 residues. CDR3 protein: CSVAGSYEQYF. In nucleotides, the CDR3 is TGCAGCGTTGCAGGGAGCTACGAGCAGTACTTC.

This clonotype was seen repeatedly, ten times or more. The gene calls are TRBV10-3 and TRBJ2-2, with no clear D. There are 16 residues in the CDR3. CDR1 and CDR2 (germline): ENHRY, SYGVKD. The ends were cut back, 0 bases at V and 4 bases at J, with 12 bases in the middle. The CDR3 sequence: CAISESVGPSTGELFF. The CDR3, as DNA: TGTGCCATCAGTGAGTCGGTAGGACCTTCCACCGGGGAGCTGTTTTTT.

The V gene is TRBV6-2 or TRBV6-3, the J gene TRBJ2-2; no clear D gene. The CDR3 is made up of 14 amino acids. Germline values: CDR1 MNHEY, CDR2 SVGEGT. V was trimmed by 8 bases and J by 1 base, leaving 11 bases between them. The chain's CDR3 is CASGDTLNTGELFF. The CDR3 bases are TGTGCCAGCGGTGACACACTGAACACCGGGGAGCTGTTTTTT.

The chain uses TRBV12-3 or TRBV12-4 and TRBJ2-2; D may be TRBD2 (6 bases). The CDR3 runs to 16 residues. V was shortened by 3 bases and J by 3 bases, with 14 bases between the two germline ends. In DNA, the CDR3 is TGTGCCAGCAGTTTCGGAGGGGCCGCCTACACCGGGGAGCTGTTTTTT. The encoded protein is CASSFGGAAYTGELFF.

This chain uses TRBV12-3 or TRBV12-4 with TRBJ1-5, with D possibly matching TRBD1 (5 bases). This CDR3 contains 15 residues. The ends were cut back, 3 bases at V and 6 bases at J, with 15 bases in the middle. The CDR3 region has the DNA TGTGCCAGCAGTTTCCGGGACGAAGGAAGTCAGCCCCAGCATTTT. Encoded protein: CASSFRDEGSQPQHF.

In this sample, this clonotype turned up a few times. This chain links TRBV3-1 with TRBJ2-3, with 7 bases that match TRBD2. The germline CDR1 and CDR2 sequences are LGHDT and YNNKEL (reference sequence). The J segment lost 6 bases and the V segment lost 2 bases, leaving 8 bases of the junction unmatched. The CDR3 has 15 residues. CDR3 DNA sequence: TGTGCCAGCAGCCAAAACCTTATACTAGCGGATACGCAGTATTTT. It encodes CASSQNLILADTQYF.

This clonotype was detected only a few times. The chain uses TRBV12-3 or TRBV12-4 and TRBJ2-5; 10 bases fit TRBD2. This CDR3 has 15 residues. The ends lost 5 bases at V and 0 bases at J; junction bases unmatched: 3. CDR3 sequence reads: CASSERGGYQETQYF. The CDR3 coding sequence is TGTGCCAGCAGTGAGCGGGGGGGATACCAAGAGACCCAGTACTTC.

Many counts were recorded for this clonotype. The V gene is TRBV28, the J gene TRBJ2-2; D is unclear. CDR1 and CDR2 (germline): MDHEN, SYDVKM. The CDR3 sequence is 14 residues long. V was pared by 3 bases and J by 5 bases, with 10 bases between. The DNA of the CDR3 is TGTGCCAGCAGTTTCGCAGGTCTGACCGGGGAGCTGTTTTTT. Protein product: CASSFAGLTGELFF.

This clonotype was observed a handful of times. The chain carries TRBV18 and TRBJ2-7, with 7 nucleotides matching TRBD1. This CDR3 region has 14 residues. Germline CDR1 KGHSH, CDR2 LQKENI. The V segment lost 3 bases and the J segment 6 bases; nucleotides outside the gene matches: 8. For the CDR3, the DNA is TGTGCCAGCTCACCTAGACAGGGTAAGGCCGAGCAGTACTTC. Encoded protein: CASSPRQGKAEQYF.